These 17 T cell receptor beta chains came from one sample sequenced in a study of blood T cell repertoires in COVID-19. Clones were sequenced by immunoSEQ multiplex PCR, and TCRdb holds only the in-frame ones, with some missing. Among 160,000 or so clones listed, about 85% were seen once. Specimen: peripheral blood. Source of these receptors: a woman in her 70s with acute or convalescent COVID-19.

This sequence joins TRBV28 and TRBJ1-2; 7 bases are shared with TRBD1. This CDR3 is 14 amino acids long. Germline values: CDR1 MDHEN, CDR2 SYDVKM. V shed 4 bases and J 2 bases; nucleotides not matched to a gene: 4. CDR3 sequence: CASSSRTGNYGYTF. Here the CDR3 DNA reads TGTGCCAGCAGTTCAAGGACAGGAAACTATGGCTACACCTTC.

The chain carries TRBV27 and TRBJ1-2, with 8 positions matching TRBD1. The germline CDR1 and CDR2 sequences are MNHEY and SMNVEV (reference sequence). CDR3 size: 15 residues. The trim removed 9 bases at V and 7 bases at J, leaving 16 bases unmatched. CDR3 loop: CASSDRQGIFRGYTF. The DNA of the CDR3 is TGTGCCAGTTCCGACCGACAGGGGATTTTTCGTGGCTACACCTTC.

This clone was detected only a few times. The rearrangement links TRBV4-2 to TRBJ2-3, with 8 nucleotides matching TRBD2. The CDR3 extends over 14 amino acids. Germline-derived CDR1 and CDR2 are LGHNA and YNFKEQ. V was pared by 8 bases and J by 1 base, with 5 bases of the junction left unmatched. The CDR3 DNA reads as TGTGCCAGCCGGGTTAGCGGGGGCACAGATACGCAGTATTTT. This gives the protein CASRVSGGTDTQYF.

The chain recombines TRBV5-1 with TRBJ1-6; no clear D. V shed 1 base and J shed 6 bases, with 14 bases lying between them. CDR3 length: 16 amino acids. In germline, CDR1 is SGHRS, CDR2 YFSETQ. CDR3 sequence: CASSLKVNRANSPLHF. The DNA for the CDR3 is TGCGCCAGCAGCTTGAAAGTCAACAGAGCTAATTCACCCCTCCACTTT.

The rearrangement links TRBV27 to TRBJ2-3; TRBD2 aligns across 14 bases. This CDR3 contains 15 residues. Germline-derived CDR1 and CDR2 are MNHEY and SMNVEV (reference sequence). V dropped 7 bases and J dropped 3; count of bases not matched to a gene: 3. The CDR3 region is CASTGLAGGTDTQYF. CDR3 in DNA: TGTGCCAGCACCGGACTAGCGGGGGGAACAGATACGCAGTATTTT.

This clone has only one observation. The chain carries TRBV28 and TRBJ1-5; unclear D gene. The V gene's germline CDR1 is MDHEN and CDR2 SYDVKM. The V end was cut by 7 bases, the J end by 1 base, with 11 bases between. The CDR3 loop spans 14 amino acids. CDR3 DNA sequence: TGTGCCAGCACCCCGGGAAGCAGCAATCAGCCCCAGCATTTT. It yields the protein CASTPGSSNQPQHF. The full variable domain, with the rest looked up from reference TRBV28 and TRBJ1-5, is DVKVTQSSRYLVKRTGEKVFLECVQDMDHENMFWYRQDPGLGLRLIYFSYDVKMKEKGDIPEGYSVSREKKERFSLILESASTNQTSMYLCASTPGSSNQPQHFGDGTRLSIL.

In this sample, this clone turned up a few times. The V and J genes are TRBV5-1 and TRBJ1-1, with 9 positions matching TRBD1. The germline V gene has CDR1 SGHRS and CDR2 YFSETQ. Trimming at V came to 4 bases and at J to 5 bases, leaving 9 bases not matched to a gene. CDR3 length: 15 residues. The CDR3, as DNA: TGCGCCAGCAGCCGGCGGGACGACAGGGGGACTGAAGCTTTCTTT. Its translation is CASSRRDDRGTEAFF.

This chain links TRBV4-2 with TRBJ2-1, with 10 bases matching TRBD2. Germline loops: CDR1 LGHNA, CDR2 YNFKEQ. J was trimmed by 2 bases and V by 0 bases; bases with no gene match: 10. CDR3 length: 19 amino acids. Here the CDR3 reads CASSQDWLAGATPYNEQFF. The CDR3 region has the DNA TGTGCCAGCAGCCAAGACTGGCTAGCGGGGGCCACCCCCTACAATGAGCAGTTCTTC.

The rearrangement links TRBV9 to TRBJ1-6, with 9 positions matching TRBD1. With V trimmed by 4 bases and J by 6 bases, 5 bases remained unmatched. Looked up from germline, CDR1 is SGDLS and CDR2 is YYNGEE. There are 15 residues in the CDR3. The CDR3 is CASSSGQGGNSPLHF. In DNA form, the CDR3 reads TGTGCCAGCAGCTCGGGACAGGGTGGTAATTCACCCCTCCACTTT.

V is TRBV7-9 and J is TRBJ2-1, with D uncertain. Trimming removed 5 bases from V and 6 bases from J, with 14 bases in between. Germline CDR1 is SEHNR and CDR2 is FQNEAQ (reference sequence). The CDR3 consists of 14 residues. This CDR3 reads CASSPRHQSNEQFF. DNA for the CDR3: TGTGCCAGCAGCCCCCGCCACCAGTCCAATGAGCAGTTCTTC.

The rearrangement links TRBV2 to TRBJ1-1; 7 bases match TRBD1. CDR1 and CDR2 from the germline V gene are SNHLY and FYNNEI. This CDR3 has 17 residues. The junction had 21 bases not matched to a gene; V was cut back by 9 bases and J by 5 bases. CDR3 amino acids: CARSGWAGGDERTEAFF. The CDR3 region has the DNA TGTGCCAGATCCGGTTGGGCAGGGGGTGATGAACGGACTGAAGCTTTCTTT.

CDR3 loop: CASSLVAGVQPQHF. The CDR3 DNA sequence: TGCGCCAGCAGCTTGGTAGCAGGGGTTCAGCCCCAGCATTTT. The chain couples TRBV5-1 to TRBJ1-5, with D maybe TRBD1 (6 bases). CDR1 SGHRS and CDR2 YFSETQ come from the germline V gene. The CDR3 runs to 14 residues. Trimming took off 0 bases at V and 6 bases at J, with 10 bases between the two ends.

The chain joins TRBV4-3 to TRBJ2-7; TRBD1 agrees at 10 bases. J was trimmed by 1 base and V by 4 bases; bases with no gene match: 10. Germline V gene lookup returns CDR1 LGHNA and CDR2 YSLEER. This CDR3 has 17 amino acids. The DNA for the CDR3 is TGCGCCAGCAGCCGCTATTTCCCGGGACAGGGGTCCTACGAGCAGTACTTC. Protein product: CASSRYFPGQGSYEQYF.

The chain carries TRBV10-1 and TRBJ2-1, with 8 bases identical to TRBD2. J lost 4 bases, V lost 3 bases, and 8 bases had no gene match. The CDR3 length is 16 residues. Germline loops: CDR1 WNHNN, CDR2 SYGVQD (reference sequence). CDR3 bases: TGCGCCAGCAGTGACGGCGGGGGGCCGGGTTACAATGAGCAGTTCTTC. It specifies CASSDGGGPGYNEQFF.

This CDR3 reads CASSLVQGNTGELFF. CDR3 bases: TGCGCCAGCAGCTTGGTACAGGGTAACACCGGGGAGCTGTTTTTT. This chain uses TRBV5-1 with TRBJ2-2, with D possibly being TRBD1 (6 bases). Deletions cut 0 bases from V and 2 bases from J, with 8 bases between. The CDR3 covers 15 residues. Germline CDR1 is SGHRS and CDR2 is YFSETQ.

Only one count was recorded for this clone. The chain joins TRBV9 to TRBJ2-7, with 7 bases fitting TRBD2. J lost 2 bases, V lost 0 bases, and 5 bases had no gene match. Germline CDR1 reads SGDLS; CDR2 reads YYNGEE. This CDR3 spans 15 amino acids. CDR3 sequence reads: CASSVEWGGTYEQYF. CDR3 bases: TGTGCCAGCAGCGTAGAGTGGGGGGGGACCTACGAGCAGTACTTC.

The chain recombines TRBV28 with TRBJ1-5; D is possibly TRBD1 (5 bases). The CDR3 is 16 amino acids. V was clipped by 4 bases and J by 3 bases, with 16 bases between them. CDR1 and CDR2 from the germline V gene are MDHEN and SYDVKM. The CDR3: CASSYLTGSYNQPQHF. CDR3 sequence (DNA): TGTGCCAGCAGTTACCTTACAGGCTCTTACAATCAGCCCCAGCATTTT.